Listed below are T cell receptor beta chains from one sample, sequenced in a study of shared clonotypes between healthy human individuals. Here immunoSEQ multiplex PCR was the method, and the copy in TCRdb shows in-frame clones only, minus some. The sample has 700,000 to 950,000 clones; about 97% are singletons. The sample consisted of naive CD8+ T cells sorted from blood. All receptors come from a man aged 25 to 40 in good health. CDR3s include the opening cysteine and the closing phenylalanine or tryptophan. D genes are given only for firm matches. Size is stated for part of the rows, as once, few or many counts, or as a class when the clone is expanded.

abundance	v_gene	d_gene	j_gene	CDR3nt	CDR3aa
-	TRBV5-1	-	TRBJ1-2	TGCGCCAGCAGCTTGACAAACCCCAGAGCTAACTATGGCTACACCTTC	CASSLTNPRANYGYTF
-	TRBV7-9	TRBD2	TRBJ2-7	TGTGCCAGCAGCAGGCGGACTAGCTGGGAGCAGTACTTC	CASSRRTSWEQYF
-	TRBV27	-	TRBJ1-1	TGTGCCAGCAGTTTTAACCCTTTGAACACTGAAGCTTTCTTT	CASSFNPLNTEAFF
-	TRBV7-2	-	TRBJ1-2	TGTGCCAGCATCATAACGGGGGTAGGCCAGTATGGCTACACCTTC	CASIITGVGQYGYTF
-	TRBV4-2	-	TRBJ2-1	TGTGCCAGCAGCCAAGTCGCGGCGCGGTCCTACAATGAGCAGTTCTTC	CASSQVAARSYNEQFF
-	TRBV30	TRBD1	TRBJ1-4	TGTGCCTGGAGTACTACAGGGGTAAAACTGTTTTTT	CAWSTTGVKLFF
-	TRBV18	-	TRBJ2-3	TGTGCCAGCTCACCCCCCTCCACAGATACGCAGTATTTT	CASSPPSTDTQYF
-	TRBV7-6	-	TRBJ2-3	TGTGCCAGCAGCGGTATTCCTAGCACAGATACGCAGTATTTT	CASSGIPSTDTQYF
-	TRBV9	TRBD2	TRBJ2-1	TGTGCCAGCAGCGTCGGCGGGGGGACAGAGCAGTTCTTC	CASSVGGGTEQFF
-	TRBV29-1	-	TRBJ1-1	TGCAGCGTGGACGGGGGGGCTAAACCCACTGAAGCTTTCTTT	CSVDGGAKPTEAFF
-	TRBV7-9	TRBD2	TRBJ2-7	TGTGCCAGCAGCTCAAGGGGACTAGCCGAGCAGTACTTC	CASSSRGLAEQYF
-	TRBV19	TRBD2	TRBJ2-1	TGTGCCAGTAGCCCCGGACTAGCGGGGTACAATGAGCAGTTCTTC	CASSPGLAGYNEQFF
once	TRBV29-1	TRBD1	TRBJ2-5	TGCAGCGTTACAGGGGAGTTTGGGGGAGAGACCCAGTACTTC	CSVTGEFGGETQYF
-	TRBV19	-	TRBJ2-2	TGTGCCAGTAGTATTGGGTGGCTTAACACCGGGGAGCTGTTTTTT	CASSIGWLNTGELFF
once	TRBV28	TRBD1	TRBJ1-5	TGTGCCAGCCAGACAGGGGGATACAATCAGCCCCAGCATTTT	CASQTGGYNQPQHF
-	TRBV5-5	-	TRBJ2-7	TGTGCCAGCAGTGGCGGGACGGCCTACGAGCAGTACTTC	CASSGGTAYEQYF
-	TRBV25-1	-	TRBJ1-5	TGTGCCAGCAGTGAATTCGGTCAGCCCCAGCATTTT	CASSEFGQPQHF
-	TRBV6-1	-	TRBJ1-1	TGTGCCAGCAGTCAGGGGCTTGGGAACACTGAAGCTTTCTTT	CASSQGLGNTEAFF
-	TRBV11-3	TRBD1	TRBJ2-7	TGTGCCAGCAGCCCCGGGACAGGGAGTCGCGAGCAGTACTTC	CASSPGTGSREQYF
-	TRBV7-9	TRBD2	TRBJ2-1	TGTGCCAGCAGCCCCAGCGGGAGCTCCTACAATGAGCAGTTCTTC	CASSPSGSSYNEQFF
-	TRBV19	-	TRBJ1-1	TGTGCCAGTAGTTCCGGGTACACTGAAGCTTTCTTT	CASSSGYTEAFF
-	TRBV4-1	TRBD1	TRBJ2-7	TGCGCCAGCAGCCGCGCCGCTTCGGGACAGGGGTTCTACGAGCAGTACTTC	CASSRAASGQGFYEQYF
-	TRBV7-9	TRBD1	TRBJ2-2	TGTGCCAGCCCGGACCGGGACAGGAACACCGGGGAGCTGTTTTTT	CASPDRDRNTGELFF
-	TRBV10-3	-	TRBJ2-7	TGTGCCATCGCCGAGCGGGCCACAGGTGAGCAGTACTTC	CAIAERATGEQYF
-	TRBV9	-	TRBJ2-5	TGTGCCAGCAGCGTAGTTTCCTGGGAGACCCAGTACTTC	CASSVVSWETQYF
-	TRBV13	-	TRBJ2-5	TGTGCCAGCAGCTTATCGGGCCAAGAGACCCAGTACTTC	CASSLSGQETQYF
-	TRBV15	-	TRBJ2-7	TGTGCCACCAGCGCGGGACTTGGCTACGAGCAGTACTTC	CATSAGLGYEQYF
-	TRBV5-5	-	TRBJ2-7	TGTGCCAGCAGCCAGGTCCTAGACGAGCAGTACTTC	CASSQVLDEQYF
-	TRBV28	-	TRBJ2-6	TGTGCCAGCAGTTTTGCCGACAGCCCCTCTGGGGCCAACGTCCTGACTTTC	CASSFADSPSGANVLTF
-	TRBV30	-	TRBJ1-2	TGTGCCTGGAGTGGACTTCCTGGCTACACCTTC	CAWSGLPGYTF
-	TRBV7-9	TRBD1	TRBJ1-1	TGTGCCAGCAGCTTTACAGGGGCCAGAACCACTGAAGCTTTCTTT	CASSFTGARTTEAFF
-	TRBV4-1	-	TRBJ2-7	TGCGCCAGCAGCCAAGATATGACTGTGTTCTACGAGCAGTACTTC	CASSQDMTVFYEQYF
-	TRBV9	-	TRBJ2-2	TGTGCCAGCAGCCCGGACATACTCGGTGGGGAGCTGTTTTTT	CASSPDILGGELFF
-	TRBV9	-	TRBJ2-7	TGTGCCAGCAGCGGGGAACAGGGCCGGATCTACGAGCAGTACTTC	CASSGEQGRIYEQYF
-	TRBV7-9	-	TRBJ2-7	TGTGCCAGCAGCCGCGGGACAAGCTACGAGCAGTACTTC	CASSRGTSYEQYF
-	TRBV5-5	-	TRBJ2-3	TGTGCCAGCAGCTTGGGGGGACTTACAGATACGCAGTATTTT	CASSLGGLTDTQYF
-	TRBV4-1	-	TRBJ2-5	TGCGCCAGCAGCCAGAGGGGGGCAGAGACCCAGTACTTC	CASSQRGAETQYF